These 17 T cell receptor beta chains originate from one sample sequenced in a study of glioma-infiltrating T cells after dendritic cell vaccination. TCRdb's table, derived via immunoSEQ multiplex PCR, lists solely in-frame clones and lacks some. The data show almost 90,000 clones, with roughly four fifths seen just once and around 6.5% held by the top ten. Time point indicated: after dendritic cell vaccination, including at tumor progression/relapse. The sequencing here drew on blood, taken after dendritic cell vaccination. The receptors derive from a human donor with glioblastoma.

V gene TRBV19 combines with J gene TRBJ2-5; TRBD2 matches 9 bases. The CDR3 is 14 residues long. V trimming: 4 bases; J trimming: 5 bases; junction bases outside the gene matches: 5. Germline lookup yields CDR1 LNHDA and CDR2 SQIVND (reference sequence). The CDR3 DNA reads as TGTGCCAGTAGTAACGGACTAGCGAGGGAGACCCAGTACTTC. Translation gives CASSNGLARETQYF.

This clone was detected a few times. J is TRBJ1-2 and V is TRBV29-1; D unresolved. CDR3 length: 14 amino acids. Trimming left V 0 bases short and J 2 bases short, with 10 bases between. Germline assignment: CDR1 SQVTM and CDR2 ANQGSEA. The CDR3 loop reads CSVEELTTNYGYTF. CDR3 nucleotide sequence: TGCAGCGTTGAAGAGCTAACTACAAACTATGGCTACACCTTC.

The chain uses TRBV25-1 and TRBJ1-1; possibly TRBD1 for D (6 bases). The germline V gene encodes CDR1 MGHDK and CDR2 SYGVNS. The germline V and J ends were trimmed by 1 base and 0 bases, with 9 bases remaining between them. The CDR3 covers 15 residues. This CDR3 is CASSESDSLNTEAFF. CDR3 DNA: TGTGCCAGCAGTGAATCGGACAGCTTGAACACTGAAGCTTTCTTT.

The chain recombines TRBV5-1 with TRBJ2-3; 12 positions agree with TRBD2. Germline V gene sequence: CDR1 SGHRS, CDR2 YFSETQ. Trimming cost V 1 base and J 2 bases; bases outside gene matches: 2. The CDR3 has 16 amino acids. The CDR3: CASSLRTSGATDTQYF. The CDR3, as DNA: TGCGCCAGCAGCTTGCGGACTAGCGGGGCCACAGATACGCAGTATTTT.

The rearrangement joins TRBV2 to TRBJ1-5; D remains unclear. Trimming stripped 3 bases from V and 5 bases from J, with 8 bases between. The CDR3 consists of 13 residues. CDR1 and CDR2 (germline): SNHLY, FYNNEI. Written as DNA, the CDR3 is TGTGCCAGCAGTGACGGGGTGGATCAGCCCCAGCATTTT. It codes for CASSDGVDQPQHF.

This CDR3 reads CASSLAGNSGYEQYF. In DNA form, the CDR3 reads TGCGCCAGCAGCTTGGCAGGGAATTCCGGGTACGAGCAGTACTTC. The J gene is TRBJ2-7, the V gene TRBV5-1, with D perhaps matching TRBD1 (5 bases). The CDR3 is 15 amino acids. From germline, CDR1 is SGHRS and CDR2 YFSETQ. Trimming took off 0 bases at V and 4 bases at J, with 14 bases between the two ends.

V is TRBV2 and J is TRBJ2-2; TRBD1 aligns across 7 bases. Germline V gene lookup returns CDR1 SNHLY and CDR2 FYNNEI. The CDR3 is made up of 14 amino acids. Trimming took 6 bases from V and 6 from J; bases not matched to a gene: 7. The CDR3 coding sequence is TGTGCCAGCAGCAAACGACAGGGCTCCGGGGAGCTGTTTTTT. Its translation is CASSKRQGSGELFF.

This chain joins TRBV10-3 and TRBJ1-6; D possibly corresponds to TRBD1 (6 bases). Germline V CDR1 and CDR2: ENHRY, SYGVKD. Trimming pared 10 bases from V and 15 bases from J, leaving 16 bases between. This CDR3 spans 11 amino acids. This chain's CDR3 is CATRTDLVLHF. The CDR3 DNA reads TGTGCCACCCGGACAGATCTGGTCCTCCACTTT.

The CDR3 region is CASSPNRGIVGGYTF. For the CDR3, the DNA is TGTGCCAGCAGCCCGAACAGGGGAATAGTAGGTGGCTACACCTTC. The J gene is TRBJ1-2, the V gene TRBV6-6, with TRBD1 matching 7 bases. The CDR3 loop spans 15 amino acids. Germline V lookup: CDR1 MNHNY, CDR2 SVGAGI (reference sequence). Trimming took 6 bases from V and 7 from J; bases not matched to a gene: 14.

The rearrangement links TRBV7-9 to TRBJ2-7; weak D call: TRBD2 (7 bases). V gave up 5 bases and J gave up 2 bases, with 13 bases separating them. This CDR3 is built from 14 residues. Germline values: CDR1 SEHNR, CDR2 FQNEAQ (reference sequence). CDR3 sequence: CASSTRGAPYEQYF. The CDR3 DNA reads TGTGCCAGCAGCACCCGGGGGGCCCCCTACGAGCAGTACTTC. The whole variable domain, remainder taken from reference TRBV7-9 and TRBJ2-7, is DTGVSQNPRHKITKRGQNVTFRCDPISEHNRLYWYRQTLGQGPEFLTYFQNEAQLEKSRLLSDRFSAERPKGSFSTLEIQRTEQGDSAMYLCASSTRGAPYEQYFGPGTRLTVT.

This clone has more than one count but fewer than ten. The chain is built from TRBV4-1 and TRBJ1-2; 8 bases agree with TRBD1. CDR3 size: 15 residues. V shed 4 bases, J shed 8 bases, and the junction held 12 bases outside the gene matches. Germline lookup yields CDR1 MGHRA and CDR2 YSYEKL. CDR3 bases: TGCGCCAGCAGCCGAGGAACGGACAGGGTGGACGGCTACACCTTC. This translates into CASSRGTDRVDGYTF.

The chain carries TRBV7-9 and TRBJ1-1; 8 nucleotides match TRBD1. The V gene end was trimmed by 5 bases and the J gene end by 6 bases; junction bases not matched to a gene: 5. CDR1 is SEHNR and CDR2 is FQNEAQ in the germline V gene (reference sequence). The CDR3 loop spans 13 amino acids. CDR3 nucleotide sequence: TGTGCCAGCAGCGCAGCAGGGGGCCCTGAAGCTTTCTTT. Encoded protein: CASSAAGGPEAFF.

This clone has just one count. The gene calls are TRBV6-5 and TRBJ1-1, with D maybe TRBD1 (5 bases). This CDR3 contains 12 residues. Germline V gives CDR1 MNHEY, CDR2 SVGAGI. The ends were cut back, 7 bases at V and 8 bases at J, with 14 bases in the middle. CDR3 nucleotide sequence: TGTGCCAGCACCCGTGGCCGGGGGGAAGCTTTCTTT. The encoded protein is CASTRGRGEAFF.

This chain connects TRBV5-4 to TRBJ2-1, with TRBD1 matching over 8 bases. Trimming took 5 bases from V and 3 from J; bases not matched to a gene: 4. Per germline, CDR1 SGHNT and CDR2 YYREEE (reference sequence). The CDR3 is 14 amino acids. CDR3 DNA: TGTGCCAGCAGATCTGGACAGGGCTACAATGAGCAGTTCTTC. As protein: CASRSGQGYNEQFF.

CDR3 DNA sequence: TGTGCCAGCAGCTTGGCGCTAGCGGGGGCGTCACCTTACAATGAGCAGTTCTTC. It yields the protein CASSLALAGASPYNEQFF. This rearrangement joins TRBV5-6 to TRBJ2-1; 10 nucleotides line up with TRBD2. Per germline, CDR1 SGHDT and CDR2 YYEEEE. V gave up 0 bases and J gave up 4 bases; unmatched junction bases: 10. CDR3 size: 18 residues. Drawing the rest from reference TRBV5-6 and TRBJ2-1, the complete variable domain is DAGVTQSPTHLIKTRGQQVTLRCSPKSGHDTVSWYQQALGQGPQFIFQYYEEEERQRGNFPDRFSGHQFPNYSSELNVNALLLGDSALYLCASSLALAGASPYNEQFFGPGTRLTVL.

This chain uses TRBV9 with TRBJ2-3; a possible D gene is TRBD2 (7 bases). The germline CDR1 and CDR2 sequences are SGDLS and YYNGEE. Trimming removed 0 bases from V and 12 bases from J, with 14 bases in between. The CDR3 spans 13 residues. The CDR3 DNA reads as TGTGCCAGCAGCGTAGCGGGGGGCCCTGCTCAGTATTTT. Protein: CASSVAGGPAQYF.

This CDR3 reads CASSTGYGYTF. In nucleotides, the CDR3 is TGTGCCAGTAGTACGGGCTATGGCTACACCTTC. The J gene is TRBJ1-2, the V gene TRBV19; the D is unclear. Germline lookup yields CDR1 LNHDA and CDR2 SQIVND (reference sequence). This CDR3 is built from 11 residues. Trimming left V 4 bases short and J 4 bases short, with 4 bases between.